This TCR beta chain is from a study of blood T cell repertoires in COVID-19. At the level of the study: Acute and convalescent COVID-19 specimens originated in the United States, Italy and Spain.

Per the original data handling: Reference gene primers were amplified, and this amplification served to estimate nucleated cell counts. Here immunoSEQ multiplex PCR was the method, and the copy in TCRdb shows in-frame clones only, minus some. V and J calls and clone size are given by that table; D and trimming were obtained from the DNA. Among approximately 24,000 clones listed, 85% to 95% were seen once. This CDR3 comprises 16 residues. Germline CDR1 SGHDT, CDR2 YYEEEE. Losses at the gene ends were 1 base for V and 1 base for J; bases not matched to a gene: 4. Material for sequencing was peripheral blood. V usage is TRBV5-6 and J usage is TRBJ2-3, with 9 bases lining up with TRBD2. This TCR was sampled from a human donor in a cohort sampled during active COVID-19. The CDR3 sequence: CASSLRAGGRTDTQYF. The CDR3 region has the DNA TGTGCCAGCAGCTTGAGAGCGGGAGGCCGCACAGATACGCAGTATTTT.